This paragraph reports one TCR beta chain. This clone occurred a few times. This clone's antigen is unknown. Base quality data are lacking; no much larger clone is found one base away. TCRbeta CDR3 regions were amplified from genomic DNA using the immunoSEQ Assay, a bias-controlled multiplex PCR. The authors' analysis ran thus. Within the assay, amplification of reference gene primers was used to estimate how many nucleated cells each sample contained. To quantify the absolute abundance of each unique TCRbeta CDR3 rearrangement, sequence reads were collapsed and filtered. For each sample, productive Simpson clonality was calculated as the square root of Simpson's diversity index across productive rearrangements. The table was pulled from immuneACCESS by TCRdb, which kept in-frame rearrangements only. Such tables lose some clones; where checked, under half of the loss comes from unresolved V genes, and the rest has no known cause. V and J calls and clone size are as listed in that table; D and trimming were resolved from the DNA. The sample profile shows roughly 250,000 clones; more than 65% of them were found once. The ten largest clones add up to 15% to 17% of the sample.

The sample belongs to a study of blood T cell repertoires in COVID-19 (dated by TCRdb to 2018 to 2021). The study in broad terms: Samples from collaborators originated in the United States, Italy and Spain and spanned both the acute and convalescent phases of COVID-19. HLA class I and class II types, where available, came from metadata supplied by the sample provider rather than from assay-based typing. The repertoires were made available in a free public database intended to serve as a resource for research on the immune response to SARS-CoV-2. The sample metadata nearly always contained a de-identified subject ID, COVID-19 status, age in years and sex. The samples were drawn from the first 160 participants of the ongoing ImmuneRACE study and from 1,254 subjects provided by 6 global collaborators. Subjects who had been exposed to COVID-19, were actively infected with it, or had recovered from it provided the deeply sampled blood TCRbeta repertoires that made up the dataset. The prospective study material was composed of cDNA or gDNA derived from T cells, B-cell-depleted T cells, or PBMCs. What the study reported, not specific to this receptor: The quantity of clinical and demographic metadata differed by source and by participant and was supplied without curation.

One collaborating source in Seattle enrolled patients during active infection and followed them longitudinally through the course of disease. Whole blood was collected in K2EDTA tubes by collaborating institutions according to the institutions' own protocols. For TCRbeta analysis, collaborators shipped samples as frozen whole blood, isolated PBMCs, or DNA extracted from either of those sample types. Deletion took 2 bases off V and 3 bases off J, with a span of 8 bases between the germline ends. The CDR3 has 14 amino acids, counting the end cysteine and phenylalanine. Solely the CDR3 DNA is kept, with 42 bases framed from the first base. From a lookup of the germline V gene (reference sequence), CDR1 and CDR2 are LGHDT and YNNKEL.

Sequencing was carried out using peripheral blood. The sequence was obtained from a person between 70 and 80 years old with COVID-19, enrolled during active disease. The rearranged segments are TRBV3-1 (or the pseudogene TRBV3-2) and TRBJ1-5; the D gene is perhaps TRBD1, from 5 matching bases. CDR3 region: CASSQQGNNQPQHF. Read as DNA, the sequence is TGTGCCAGCAGCCAACAGGGCAACAATCAGCCCCAGCATTTT.